The 11 T cell receptor beta chains presented below share a single source sample, sequenced in a study of T cells of healthy individuals. TCRdb reprocessed the 5' RACE reads with MiXCR, giving one entry per CDR3 protein. The data show around 100,000 distinct CDR3 sequences, with 17% seen just once and over 5% held by the top ten. These receptors all come from a human donor in good health.

The table lists this clonotype with many counts. This chain joins TRBV20-1 and TRBJ2-7; D not resolved. CDR1 is DFQATT, CDR2 SNEGSKA, per germline (reference sequence). The CDR3 runs to 11 residues. V lost 1 base, J lost 2 bases, and 3 bases lay in between. The DNA of the CDR3 is TGCAGTGCTAGAGGCACCTACGAGCAGTACTTC. Translating gives CSARGTYEQYF.

The CDR3 loop is CASSQGTTEAFF. In DNA, the CDR3 is TGTGCCAGCAGTCAAGGGACCACTGAAGCTTTCTTT. The rearrangement uses TRBV6-1 and TRBJ1-1; D might be TRBD1 (5 bases). The CDR3 sequence is 12 residues long. Germline V gene data show CDR1 as MNHNS and CDR2 as SASEGT. V was clipped by 5 bases and J by 4 bases, with 8 bases between them.

Concerning this clonotype: Just one base apart from a much larger clone, this may be a read error. The chain is built from TRBV4-1 and TRBJ2-2, with D maybe TRBD2 (6 bases). The CDR3 is 16 residues long. From germline, CDR1 is MGHRA and CDR2 YSYEKL. CDR3 amino acids: CASSPVGVKNTGGLFF. CDR3 bases: TGCGCCAGCAGCCCCGTGGGCGTCAAGAACACCGGGGGGCTGTTTTTT.

The V call is TRBV12-3 or TRBV12-4, the J call TRBJ2-2, with TRBD2 as a possible D gene (5 bases). This CDR3 has 14 amino acids. V was trimmed by 6 bases and J by 1 base, leaving 9 bases between them. CDR3 nucleotides: TGTGCCAGCAGAAGGGCGGGGAACACCGGGGAGCTGTTTTTT. Encoded protein: CASRRAGNTGELFF.

This clonotype showed up just a few times. The V gene is TRBV24-1, the J gene TRBJ2-6; the D gene is possibly TRBD1 (5 bases). The V end lost 9 bases, the J end lost 2 bases, and 13 bases lay between the germline ends. The V gene's germline CDR1 is KGHDR and CDR2 SFDVKD. This CDR3 spans 15 amino acids. CDR3 coding DNA: TGTGCCACCCAGCAGGGAAGCGCTGGGGCCAACGTCCTGACTTTC. Protein: CATQQGSAGANVLTF.

For the CDR3, the DNA is TGTGCCAGCAGTTATTGGGGACAGGGGTCTAACAATGAGCAGTTCTTC. Translating it yields CASSYWGQGSNNEQFF. The chain is built from TRBV28 and TRBJ2-1, with TRBD1 matching 10 bases. This CDR3 is 16 amino acids long. The V gene's germline CDR1 is MDHEN and CDR2 SYDVKM. V lost 4 bases to trimming and J lost 5 bases; unmatched junction nucleotides: 8. The full variable domain, in which reference TRBV28 and TRBJ2-1 provide the parts outside the CDR3, is DVKVTQSSRYLVKRTGEKVFLECVQDMDHENMFWYRQDPGLGLRLIYFSYDVKMKEKGDIPEGYSVSREKKERFSLILESASTNQTSMYLCASSYWGQGSNNEQFFGPGTRLTVL.

This clonotype appeared many times. The V gene is TRBV30, the J gene TRBJ2-7; D ambiguous. Looked up from germline, CDR1 is GTSNPN and CDR2 is SVGIG (reference sequence). Trimming left V 5 bases short and J 3 bases short, with 11 bases between. The CDR3 runs to 12 residues. CDR3 amino acids: CAWGSGVYEQYF. Written as DNA, the CDR3 is TGTGCCTGGGGCTCGGGCGTCTACGAGCAGTACTTC.

This clonotype occurred many times. The chain couples TRBV28 to TRBJ1-1; D remains unclear. Germline CDR1 reads MDHEN; CDR2 reads SYDVKM. The CDR3 is made up of 13 amino acids. V lost 5 bases and J lost 8, with 15 bases in between. CDR3 in amino acids: CASSPFVISEAFF. DNA for the CDR3: TGTGCCAGCAGTCCTTTCGTGATCTCAGAAGCTTTCTTT.

The chain has TRBV4-2 and TRBJ2-3, with D perhaps TRBD2 (6 bases). CDR3 length: 15 amino acids. Germline values: CDR1 LGHNA, CDR2 YNFKEQ. V was shortened by 3 bases and J by 0 bases, with 10 bases between the two germline ends. DNA of the CDR3: TGTGCCAGCAGCCAGGCCGGGACTAGCACAGATACGCAGTATTTT. Residues: CASSQAGTSTDTQYF.

The table lists this clonotype with many counts. J is TRBJ2-3 and V is TRBV24-1; D may be TRBD2 (5 bases). CDR3 length equals 14 residues. Germline CDR1 KGHDR, CDR2 SFDVKD. Trimming left V 7 bases short and J 2 bases short, with 12 bases between. CDR3 amino acids: CATSKRDNTDTQYF. The CDR3 DNA reads as TGTGCCACCAGCAAGAGGGATAACACAGATACGCAGTATTTT.

This chain links TRBV4-3 with TRBJ2-7; either TRBD1 or TRBD2 may fit D (5 bases each). Germline CDR1 reads LGHNA; CDR2 reads YSLEER. Trimming shortened V by 1 base and J by 3 bases, and 16 bases separated the two germline ends. This CDR3 contains 16 residues. DNA for the CDR3: TGCGCCAGCAGCCAAGCGACCGGGACCGGGCTCTACGAGCAGTACTTC. It encodes CASSQATGTGLYEQYF.